The sequence of this T cell receptor (beta chain) was determined in a study of blood T cell repertoires in COVID-19. Turning to the study itself: Samples representing acute and convalescent COVID-19 were sourced from the United States, Italy and Spain. T cells, B-cell-depleted T cells, or PBMCs supplied cDNA or gDNA.

Original analysis: It was from reference gene primer amplification that nucleated cell counts were estimated. Libraries were prepared by immunoSEQ multiplex PCR; TCRdb keeps only in-frame clonotypes and omits some of them. V and J calls and clone size are as listed in that table; D and trimming were resolved from the DNA. Here the sample spans 200,000 to 300,000 clones, approximately 90% being singletons. Material: peripheral blood. The receptor was derived from a middle-aged woman with acute or convalescent COVID-19.

The CDR3 DNA reads as TGTGCCAGCAGTGAATTTTTCGGGGAAGGCAATCAGCCCCAGCATTTT. Its protein is CASSEFFGEGNQPQHF. The chain has TRBV6-1 and TRBJ1-5; no definite D call. The V gene's germline CDR1 is MNHNS and CDR2 SASEGT. The length of the CDR3 is 16 residues. The V end was cut by 2 bases, the J end by 2 bases, with 13 bases between.